This T cell receptor beta chain was recovered during a study of response to subunit inactivated influenza vaccine. Overall study findings and caveats: Authors suggested each seasonal influenza vaccination recruits few new T cells.

Regarding this clonotype: The antigen is undetermined.

TCRdb passed the RT-PCR reads through MiXCR, listing each CDR3 protein once. This table has roughly 500,000 distinct CDR3 sequences, approximately 16% appearing once. V gave up 2 bases and J gave up 6 bases, with 17 bases separating them. The CDR3 covers 16 residues. The germline V gene encodes CDR1 MGHRA and CDR2 YSYEKL. The source is a man aged 45 to 75 who received an inactivated influenza vaccine. Sequencing used CD4+ T cells sorted from PBMCs, obtained roughly 24 months after vaccination. V usage is TRBV4-1 and J usage is TRBJ1-5; TRBD1 is a possible D gene (5 bases). This CDR3 is CASSQIREGPGQPQHF. The CDR3 nucleotides read TGCGCCAGCAGCCAAATACGGGAGGGGCCAGGTCAGCCCCAGCATTTT.